Listed below are T cell receptor beta chains from one sample, sequenced in a study of blood T cell repertoires in COVID-19. Measured with immunoSEQ multiplex PCR; TCRdb has only the in-frame clones, and not every one. The top ten hold about 15% of the sample, which has about 65,000 clones, about 81% seen once. Sequenced material: peripheral blood. The receptors here all came from a man at least 80 years old with acute or convalescent COVID-19. Each CDR3 is given with its conserved first and last residue. D genes are given only for firm matches. Clone size is not always given. Where it is, it says once, few, many or a class for expanded clones.

d_gene: TRBD2
abundance: -
j_gene: TRBJ2-3
v_gene: TRBV3-1/TRBV3-2
CDR3aa: CASSQTSGGETSSTDTQYF
CDR3nt: TGTGCCAGCAGCCAGACAAGCGGGGGGGAAACCTCCTCCACAGATACGCAGTATTTT

d_gene: -
abundance: -
j_gene: TRBJ1-2
v_gene: TRBV6-5
CDR3aa: CASSKQEGGYTF
CDR3nt: TGTGCCAGCAGTAAACAGGAGGGTGGCTACACCTTC

d_gene: TRBD1
abundance: few
j_gene: TRBJ2-2
v_gene: TRBV20-1
CDR3aa: CSASFPGQGGTGELFF
CDR3nt: TGCAGTGCTAGTTTTCCGGGACAGGGGGGGACCGGGGAGCTGTTTTTT

d_gene: TRBD1
abundance: once
j_gene: TRBJ1-6
v_gene: TRBV18
CDR3aa: CASSPGRTGGSPLHF
CDR3nt: TGTGCCAGCTCACCCGGCAGGACAGGGGGGTCACCCCTCCACTTT

d_gene: -
abundance: few
j_gene: TRBJ2-1
v_gene: TRBV7-8
CDR3aa: CASSSPSTSTFF
CDR3nt: TGTGCCAGCAGCTCCCCCTCGACTAGTACGTTCTTC

d_gene: -
abundance: -
j_gene: TRBJ2-2
v_gene: TRBV7-8
CDR3aa: CASSLVRHATGELFF
CDR3nt: TGTGCCAGCAGCTTAGTCCGACACGCCACCGGGGAGCTGTTTTTT

d_gene: -
abundance: once
j_gene: TRBJ1-6
v_gene: TRBV6-1
CDR3aa: CASSETGRDSPLHF
CDR3nt: TGTGCCAGCAGTGAAACGGGAAGAGATTCACCCCTCCACTTT

d_gene: -
abundance: -
j_gene: TRBJ1-1
v_gene: TRBV7-2
CDR3aa: CASSLSREVFQAFF
CDR3nt: TGTGCCAGCAGCTTATCCAGGGAAGTCTTTCAAGCTTTCTTT

d_gene: TRBD1
abundance: -
j_gene: TRBJ2-1
v_gene: TRBV2
CDR3aa: CASRDREVNEQFF
CDR3nt: TGTGCCAGTCGGGACAGGGAAGTTAATGAGCAGTTCTTC

d_gene: TRBD1
abundance: -
j_gene: TRBJ2-7
v_gene: TRBV29-1
CDR3aa: CSVPDRGPRYEQYF
CDR3nt: TGCAGCGTCCCAGACAGGGGGCCGCGCTACGAGCAGTACTTC

d_gene: TRBD2
abundance: once
j_gene: TRBJ2-3
v_gene: TRBV9
CDR3aa: CASAGAGGGAPTQYF
CDR3nt: TGTGCCAGCGCGGGGGCTGGCGGGGGGGCCCCGACGCAGTATTTT

d_gene: TRBD1
abundance: -
j_gene: TRBJ2-3
v_gene: TRBV7-7
CDR3aa: CASSLTGQSTDTQYF
CDR3nt: TGTGCTAGCAGCTTAACGGGACAGTCCACAGATACGCAGTATTTT

d_gene: TRBD2
abundance: -
j_gene: TRBJ2-4
v_gene: TRBV11-2
CDR3aa: CASSSRGLAKNIQYF
CDR3nt: TGTGCCAGCAGCTCGCGGGGGTTAGCCAAAAACATTCAGTACTTC

d_gene: -
abundance: -
j_gene: TRBJ2-7
v_gene: TRBV5-5
CDR3aa: CASSPLQGNYEQYF
CDR3nt: TGTGCCAGCAGCCCACTCCAGGGCAACTACGAGCAGTACTTC

d_gene: -
abundance: once
j_gene: TRBJ2-5
v_gene: TRBV4-1
CDR3aa: CASSQYTTQETQYF
CDR3nt: TGCGCCAGCAGCCAATACACTACCCAAGAGACCCAGTACTTC

d_gene: -
abundance: -
j_gene: TRBJ1-2
v_gene: TRBV6-5
CDR3aa: CASSYYGQTYGYTF
CDR3nt: TGTGCCAGCAGTTATTATGGACAGACATATGGCTACACCTTC

d_gene: -
abundance: -
j_gene: TRBJ2-7
v_gene: TRBV20-1
CDR3aa: CSASPRDYYEQYF
CDR3nt: TGCAGTGCTAGTCCCAGGGATTACTACGAGCAGTACTTC

d_gene: TRBD1
abundance: once
j_gene: TRBJ2-7
v_gene: TRBV5-6
CDR3aa: CASSERDRGPYEQYF
CDR3nt: TGTGCCAGCAGCGAACGGGACAGGGGGCCCTACGAGCAGTACTTC

d_gene: TRBD1
abundance: few
j_gene: TRBJ1-5
v_gene: TRBV18
CDR3aa: CASSSRDRGLSNQPQHF
CDR3nt: TGTGCCAGCTCATCCCGGGACAGGGGGCTTAGCAATCAGCCCCAGCATTTT

d_gene: TRBD2
abundance: -
j_gene: TRBJ2-3
v_gene: TRBV19
CDR3aa: CASSIGRDRGRGDTQYF
CDR3nt: TGTGCCAGTAGTATAGGCAGAGACCGAGGGAGGGGAGATACGCAGTATTTT

d_gene: -
abundance: -
j_gene: TRBJ1-4
v_gene: TRBV7-9
CDR3aa: CASAGWGEKLFF
CDR3nt: TGTGCCAGTGCAGGGTGGGGTGAAAAACTGTTTTTT

d_gene: TRBD1
abundance: -
j_gene: TRBJ1-1
v_gene: TRBV5-1
CDR3aa: CASSPRAQGARYTEAFF
CDR3nt: TGCGCCAGCAGCCCCAGGGCACAGGGGGCAAGGTACACTGAAGCTTTCTTT

d_gene: TRBD1
abundance: -
j_gene: TRBJ1-2
v_gene: TRBV18
CDR3aa: CASSPVTGGKGHGYTF
CDR3nt: TGTGCCAGCTCACCGGTGACAGGGGGTAAGGGACATGGCTACACCTTC

d_gene: TRBD2
abundance: -
j_gene: TRBJ2-2
v_gene: TRBV13
CDR3aa: CASRLTSGVFSRELFF
CDR3nt: TGTGCCAGCAGACTAACTAGCGGGGTCTTCTCCAGGGAGCTGTTTTTT

d_gene: -
abundance: -
j_gene: TRBJ1-1
v_gene: TRBV18
CDR3aa: CASSPPTLTLNTEAFF
CDR3nt: TGTGCCAGCTCACCACCGACACTCACTTTGAACACTGAAGCTTTCTTT

d_gene: -
abundance: -
j_gene: TRBJ1-2
v_gene: TRBV6-5
CDR3aa: CASSTGQGTDGHTF
CDR3nt: TGTGCCAGCAGTACAGGGCAGGGTACGGATGGCCACACCTTC

d_gene: -
abundance: -
j_gene: TRBJ1-1
v_gene: TRBV6-1
CDR3aa: CASSADRGWVNTEAFF
CDR3nt: TGTGCCAGCAGTGCCGACAGAGGCTGGGTGAACACTGAAGCTTTCTTT

d_gene: TRBD1
abundance: few
j_gene: TRBJ1-2
v_gene: TRBV19
CDR3aa: CASSRDSIYYGYTF
CDR3nt: TGTGCCAGTAGTCGGGACAGTATCTACTATGGCTACACCTTC

d_gene: TRBD2
abundance: few
j_gene: TRBJ2-3
v_gene: TRBV6-5
CDR3aa: CASRNIAGGADTQYF
CDR3nt: TGTGCCAGCAGGAATATAGCGGGGGGCGCAGATACGCAGTATTTT

d_gene: -
abundance: -
j_gene: TRBJ2-1
v_gene: TRBV25-1
CDR3aa: CASSGERRDWNEQFF
CDR3nt: TGTGCCAGCAGTGGCGAGCGGAGGGACTGGAATGAGCAGTTCTTC

d_gene: -
abundance: -
j_gene: TRBJ1-3
v_gene: TRBV24-1
CDR3aa: CATHLRLRDLLDSGNTIYF
CDR3nt: TGTGCCACCCATTTACGGCTCCGGGACTTACTTGACTCTGGAAACACCATATATTTT

d_gene: -
abundance: -
j_gene: TRBJ1-5
v_gene: TRBV6-1
CDR3aa: CASSPDSSRNQPQHF
CDR3nt: TGTGCCAGCAGTCCGGACAGCTCCCGCAATCAGCCCCAGCATTTT

d_gene: -
abundance: -
j_gene: TRBJ2-1
v_gene: TRBV7-2
CDR3aa: CASSLGGGASYNEQFF
CDR3nt: TGTGCCAGCAGCTTAGGAGGGGGGGCCTCCTACAATGAGCAGTTCTTC

d_gene: -
abundance: -
j_gene: TRBJ1-1
v_gene: TRBV9
CDR3aa: CASSPGTSPGTEAFF
CDR3nt: TGTGCCAGCAGCCCCGGGACTTCTCCAGGGACTGAAGCTTTCTTT

d_gene: -
abundance: -
j_gene: TRBJ1-2
v_gene: TRBV2
CDR3aa: CASAGISYGYTF
CDR3nt: TGTGCCAGCGCCGGGATTTCCTATGGCTACACCTTC

d_gene: -
abundance: -
j_gene: TRBJ1-1
v_gene: TRBV4-1
CDR3aa: CASSQVGKKREDTEAFF
CDR3nt: TGCGCCAGCAGCCAAGTGGGGAAAAAACGGGAGGACACTGAAGCTTTCTTT

d_gene: TRBD1
abundance: -
j_gene: TRBJ1-2
v_gene: TRBV5-1
CDR3aa: CASSQTGEGGYTF
CDR3nt: TGCGCCAGCAGCCAGACAGGGGAGGGTGGCTACACCTTC

d_gene: -
abundance: -
j_gene: TRBJ1-4
v_gene: TRBV6-5
CDR3aa: CASSRGLNNEKLFF
CDR3nt: TGTGCCAGCAGTCGAGGACTGAACAACGAAAAACTGTTTTTT

d_gene: TRBD1
abundance: few
j_gene: TRBJ2-7
v_gene: TRBV19
CDR3aa: CASSQRDRGSLNEQYF
CDR3nt: TGTGCCAGTAGTCAGAGGGACAGAGGAAGCCTCAACGAGCAGTACTTC

d_gene: -
abundance: -
j_gene: TRBJ2-5
v_gene: TRBV29-1
CDR3aa: CSVTGGGTGETQYF
CDR3nt: TGCAGCGTTACCGGCGGGGGCACCGGGGAGACCCAGTACTTC

d_gene: -
abundance: once
j_gene: TRBJ2-3
v_gene: TRBV7-6
CDR3aa: CASSTPRTGTDTQYF
CDR3nt: TGTGCCAGCAGCACCCCCCGGACAGGCACAGATACGCAGTATTTT

d_gene: TRBD1
abundance: -
j_gene: TRBJ2-5
v_gene: TRBV13
CDR3aa: CASSSPTGGNQETQYF
CDR3nt: TGTGCCAGCAGCTCACCGACAGGGGGCAACCAAGAGACCCAGTACTTC

d_gene: TRBD2
abundance: -
j_gene: TRBJ2-7
v_gene: TRBV5-6
CDR3aa: CASSVRLEPSGGAREQYF
CDR3nt: TGTGCCAGCAGCGTCCGCCTCGAACCTAGCGGGGGGGCCCGAGAGCAGTACTTC

d_gene: TRBD2
abundance: -
j_gene: TRBJ2-3
v_gene: TRBV7-2
CDR3aa: CASSSPFPRTSGAHTQYF
CDR3nt: TGTGCCAGCAGCTCTCCCTTCCCACGGACTAGCGGGGCCCATACGCAGTATTTT

d_gene: -
abundance: -
j_gene: TRBJ2-1
v_gene: TRBV24-1
CDR3aa: CATSDPKAQDYNEQFF
CDR3nt: TGTGCCACCAGTGACCCCAAGGCCCAGGATTACAATGAGCAGTTCTTC

d_gene: TRBD1
abundance: -
j_gene: TRBJ1-1
v_gene: TRBV11-2
CDR3aa: CASSRRTGRNTEAFF
CDR3nt: TGTGCCAGCAGCAGACGGACAGGGAGGAACACTGAAGCTTTCTTT

d_gene: TRBD1
abundance: -
j_gene: TRBJ1-1
v_gene: TRBV15
CDR3aa: CATSGRDRGLPEAFF
CDR3nt: TGTGCCACCAGCGGCCGGGACAGGGGGCTCCCTGAAGCTTTCTTT

d_gene: -
abundance: -
j_gene: TRBJ1-6
v_gene: TRBV7-2
CDR3aa: CASSGKRNSPLHF
CDR3nt: TGTGCCAGCAGCGGAAAGAGGAATTCACCCCTCCACTTT

d_gene: -
abundance: -
j_gene: TRBJ2-2
v_gene: TRBV5-1
CDR3aa: CASSPISGNTGELFF
CDR3nt: TGCGCCAGCAGCCCAATCTCAGGAAACACCGGGGAGCTGTTTTTT

d_gene: -
abundance: -
j_gene: TRBJ2-1
v_gene: TRBV29-1
CDR3aa: CSVTFGSGIFGNEQFF
CDR3nt: TGCAGCGTAACCTTCGGTAGCGGCATCTTTGGGAATGAGCAGTTCTTC

d_gene: -
abundance: -
j_gene: TRBJ1-1
v_gene: TRBV7-2
CDR3aa: CASSLVGQNTEAFF
CDR3nt: TGTGCCAGCAGCTTAGTAGGACAGAACACTGAAGCTTTCTTT

d_gene: TRBD1
abundance: -
j_gene: TRBJ1-5
v_gene: TRBV2
CDR3aa: CASSARQGRSYSNQPQHF
CDR3nt: TGTGCCAGCAGCGCCCGACAGGGGCGATCATATAGCAATCAGCCCCAGCATTTT